Listed below are T cell receptor beta chains from one sample, sequenced in a study of CD8 T cells in ankylosing spondylitis. TCRdb reprocessed the 5' RACE reads with MiXCR, giving one entry per CDR3 protein. Seen here are roughly 130,000 distinct CDR3 sequences, roughly 9% observed once, and the top ten hold 2.5% to 3.5%. The sequenced sample consisted of blood, either unsorted or a sorted T cell fraction (not recorded which). The receptors come from a male donor with ankylosing spondylitis or in good health (not recorded which). Both conserved end residues are part of each CDR3. The D gene is left open where the match is weak. Not all rows give a size; the values are once, few, many and, for expanded clones, a class.

d_gene: NA; abundance: few; v_gene: TRBV6-5; j_gene: TRBJ2-7; CDR3aa: CASSFPAVSYEQYF; CDR3nt: TGTGCCAGCAGTTTTCCAGCGGTGTCCTACGAGCAGTACTTC
d_gene: NA; abundance: many; v_gene: TRBV5-1; j_gene: TRBJ2-1; CDR3aa: CASSLVTVNEQFF; CDR3nt: TGCGCCAGCAGCTTGGTGACGGTCAATGAGCAGTTCTTC
d_gene: NA; abundance: many; v_gene: TRBV28; j_gene: TRBJ1-1; CDR3aa: CASSSGSFWWTEAFF; CDR3nt: TGTGCCAGCAGTTCCGGCAGCTTCTGGTGGACTGAAGCTTTCTTT
d_gene: NA; abundance: many; v_gene: TRBV28; j_gene: TRBJ2-2; CDR3aa: CASKLETSTGELFF; CDR3nt: TGTGCCAGCAAATTAGAGACTAGCACCGGGGAGCTGTTTTTT
d_gene: TRBD1; abundance: many; v_gene: TRBV6-5; j_gene: TRBJ2-1; CDR3aa: CASSSPGQGVYEQFF; CDR3nt: TGTGCCAGCAGTTCCCCGGGACAGGGGGTATATGAGCAGTTCTTC
d_gene: TRBD2; abundance: many; v_gene: TRBV15; j_gene: TRBJ2-1; CDR3aa: CATRRLAVNNEQFF; CDR3nt: TGTGCCACCAGGAGACTAGCGGTTAACAATGAGCAGTTCTTC
d_gene: TRBD1; abundance: few; v_gene: TRBV20-1; j_gene: TRBJ1-5; CDR3aa: CSANRDRGLGQPQHF; CDR3nt: TGCAGTGCAAACCGGGACAGGGGTCTCGGTCAGCCCCAGCATTTT
d_gene: NA; abundance: many; v_gene: TRBV5-4; j_gene: TRBJ2-2; CDR3aa: CASSPRGGTGELFF; CDR3nt: TGTGCCAGCAGCCCTAGAGGGGGTACCGGGGAGCTGTTTTTT
d_gene: TRBD1; abundance: many; v_gene: TRBV4-1; j_gene: TRBJ1-4; CDR3aa: CASSSGQINEKLFF; CDR3nt: TGCGCCAGCAGCTCGGGACAGATTAATGAAAAACTGTTTTTT
d_gene: NA; abundance: many; v_gene: TRBV7-2; j_gene: TRBJ2-7; CDR3aa: CASSTTQVLEQYF; CDR3nt: TGTGCCAGCAGCACCACGCAGGTATTGGAGCAGTACTTC
d_gene: TRBD1; abundance: many; v_gene: TRBV29-1; j_gene: TRBJ2-3; CDR3aa: CSVVGRGQGGRTDTQYF; CDR3nt: TGCAGCGTCGTGGGGCGGGGACAGGGAGGCCGCACAGATACGCAGTATTTT
d_gene: NA; abundance: many; v_gene: TRBV5-1; j_gene: TRBJ2-1; CDR3aa: CASSLDSGLSFF; CDR3nt: TGCGCCAGCAGCTTGGATTCCGGACTCTCGTTCTTC
d_gene: NA; abundance: NA; v_gene: TRBV7-9; j_gene: TRBJ2-7; CDR3aa: CASSRAVPSYEQYF; CDR3nt: TGTGCCAGCAGCCGAGCGGTTCCCTCCTACGAGCAGTACTTC
d_gene: TRBD2; abundance: NA; v_gene: TRBV7-6; j_gene: TRBJ2-2; CDR3aa: CASSKTSGGIGRDTGELFF; CDR3nt: TGTGCCAGCAGCAAGACTAGCGGAGGAATTGGGCGGGACACCGGGGAGCTGTTTTTT
d_gene: NA; abundance: many; v_gene: TRBV14; j_gene: TRBJ2-3; CDR3aa: CASSQGRPDTQYF; CDR3nt: TGTGCCAGCAGCCAAGGGCGACCAGATACGCAGTATTTT
d_gene: NA; abundance: few; v_gene: TRBV5-1; j_gene: TRBJ2-1; CDR3aa: CASSWAGWQSYNEQFF; CDR3nt: TGCGCCAGCAGCTGGGCGGGGTGGCAATCCTACAATGAGCAGTTCTTC
d_gene: TRBD1; abundance: many; v_gene: TRBV6-1; j_gene: TRBJ2-7; CDR3aa: CASSPWDTGGGEQYF; CDR3nt: TGTGCCAGCAGTCCTTGGGACACAGGGGGTGGCGAGCAGTACTTC
d_gene: NA; abundance: many; v_gene: TRBV5-1; j_gene: TRBJ2-7; CDR3aa: CASSLEGLYEQYF; CDR3nt: TGCGCCAGCAGCTTGGAAGGGCTCTACGAGCAGTACTTC
d_gene: TRBD2; abundance: many; v_gene: TRBV12-3/TRBV12-4; j_gene: TRBJ2-1; CDR3aa: CASSPGTSGLTNEQFF; CDR3nt: TGTGCCAGCAGTCCCGGGACTAGCGGGCTGACGAATGAGCAGTTCTTC
d_gene: TRBD1; abundance: NA; v_gene: TRBV7-8; j_gene: TRBJ2-7; CDR3aa: CASSLAGTGSDEQYF; CDR3nt: TGTGCCAGCAGCTTAGCGGGGACAGGATCCGACGAGCAGTACTTC